This T cell receptor (beta chain) was observed in a study of cytomegalovirus exposure and HLA in healthy donors. Researchers ran the PCR with 60 Vbeta and 13 Jbeta primers. Measured with immunoSEQ multiplex PCR; TCRdb has only the in-frame clones, and not every one. The repertoire holds some 200,000 clones, roughly 76% seen once, with over 5.5% in the top ten. Germline V gene sequence: CDR1 SGHAT, CDR2 FQNNGV. The CDR3 spans 15 residues. V lost 2 bases to trimming and J lost 8 bases; unmatched junction nucleotides: 7. With regard to this clone: Its matching antigen is unknown.

Findings and limits, study-wide: A classifier reportedly called cytomegalovirus status with high sensitivity and specificity. In vitro assays verified that a few CMV-associated chains recognized CMV antigens specifically. Sequencing likely produced, as an artifact, a cluster of highly shared sequence variants. As a later analysis showed, several of the most significant clusters appeared to be linked to common viral pathogens.

Sequenced material: PBMCs. J is TRBJ2-7 and V is TRBV11-2; 12 positions match TRBD1. The sequence came from a man aged 35-49 years in good health and CMV-seropositive. This chain's CDR3 is CASSLPEGTGGKQYF. CDR3 nucleotide sequence: TGTGCCAGCAGCTTACCCGAAGGGACAGGGGGCAAGCAGTACTTC. The full variable domain, its missing parts supplied by reference TRBV11-2 and TRBJ2-7, is EAGVAQSPRYKIIEKRQSVAFWCNPISGHATLYWYQQILGQGPKLLIQFQNNGVVDDSQLPKDRFSAERLKGVDSTLKIQPAKLEDSAVYLCASSLPEGTGGKQYFGPGTRLTVT.